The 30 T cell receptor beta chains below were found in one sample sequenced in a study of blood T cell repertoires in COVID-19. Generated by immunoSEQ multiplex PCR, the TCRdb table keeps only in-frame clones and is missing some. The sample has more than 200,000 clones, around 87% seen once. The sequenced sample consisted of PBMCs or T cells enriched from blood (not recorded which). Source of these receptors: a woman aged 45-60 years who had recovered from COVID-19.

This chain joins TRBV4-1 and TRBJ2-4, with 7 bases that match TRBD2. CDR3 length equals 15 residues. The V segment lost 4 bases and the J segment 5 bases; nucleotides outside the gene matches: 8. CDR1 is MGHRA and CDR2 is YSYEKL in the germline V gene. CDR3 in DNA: TGCGCCAGCAGCCCTCAGACTAGCTCCCAAAACATTCAGTACTTC. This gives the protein CASSPQTSSQNIQYF.

The CDR3 loop is CAWGPGRNRADTQYF. In DNA, the CDR3 is TGTGCCTGGGGCCCGGGGCGCAACAGGGCAGATACGCAGTATTTT. V usage is TRBV30 and J usage is TRBJ2-3; D possibly corresponds to TRBD1 (6 bases). The CDR3 length is 15 residues. Germline lookup yields CDR1 GTSNPN and CDR2 SVGIG (reference sequence). Trimming took 5 bases from V and 4 from J, leaving 19 bases between them.

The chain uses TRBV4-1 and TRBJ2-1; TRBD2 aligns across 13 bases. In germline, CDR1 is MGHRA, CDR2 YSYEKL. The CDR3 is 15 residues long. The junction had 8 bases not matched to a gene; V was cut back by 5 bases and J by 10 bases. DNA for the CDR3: TGCGCCAGCAGCGCCCTCGGACTAGCGGGAGACGAGCAGTTCTTC. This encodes CASSALGLAGDEQFF.

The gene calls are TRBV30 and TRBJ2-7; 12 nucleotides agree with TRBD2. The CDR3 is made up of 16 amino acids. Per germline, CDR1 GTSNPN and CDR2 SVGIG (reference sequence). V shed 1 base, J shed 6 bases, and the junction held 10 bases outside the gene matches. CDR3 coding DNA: TGTGCCTGGAGTGCCCTCCTAACTAGCGGGGGGAGCGAGCAGTACTTC. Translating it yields CAWSALLTSGGSEQYF.

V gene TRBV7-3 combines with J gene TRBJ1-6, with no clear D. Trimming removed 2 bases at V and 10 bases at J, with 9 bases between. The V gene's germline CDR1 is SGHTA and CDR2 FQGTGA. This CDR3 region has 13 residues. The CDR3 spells CASSLLLESPLHF. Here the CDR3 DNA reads TGTGCCAGCAGCTTACTATTGGAGTCACCCCTCCACTTT.

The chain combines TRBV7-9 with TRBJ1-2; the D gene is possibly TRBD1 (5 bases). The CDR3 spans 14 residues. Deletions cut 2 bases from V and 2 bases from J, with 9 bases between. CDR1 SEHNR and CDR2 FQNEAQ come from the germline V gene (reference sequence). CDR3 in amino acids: CASSLLDSNYGYTF. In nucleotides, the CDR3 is TGTGCCAGCAGCTTACTAGACAGCAACTATGGCTACACCTTC.

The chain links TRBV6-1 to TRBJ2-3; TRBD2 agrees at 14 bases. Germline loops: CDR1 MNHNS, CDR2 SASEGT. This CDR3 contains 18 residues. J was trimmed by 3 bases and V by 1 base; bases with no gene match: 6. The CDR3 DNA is TGTGCCAGCAGTGAAGAGGGGACTAGCGGGAGACTGACAGATACGCAGTATTTT. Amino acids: CASSEEGTSGRLTDTQYF.

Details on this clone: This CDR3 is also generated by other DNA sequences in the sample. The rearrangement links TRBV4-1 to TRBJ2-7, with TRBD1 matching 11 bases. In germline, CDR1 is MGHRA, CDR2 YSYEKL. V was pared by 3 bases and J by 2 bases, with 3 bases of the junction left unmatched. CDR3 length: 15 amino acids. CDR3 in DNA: TGCGCCAGCAGCCACCCGGGACAGGGGGCCTACGAGCAGTACTTC. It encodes CASSHPGQGAYEQYF.

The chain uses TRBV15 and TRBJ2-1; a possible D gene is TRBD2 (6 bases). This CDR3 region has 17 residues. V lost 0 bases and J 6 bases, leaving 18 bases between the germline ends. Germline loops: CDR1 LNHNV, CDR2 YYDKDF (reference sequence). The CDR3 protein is CATSRDSYGSFSNEQFF. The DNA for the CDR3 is TGTGCCACCAGCAGAGATAGTTACGGGAGTTTTAGCAATGAGCAGTTCTTC. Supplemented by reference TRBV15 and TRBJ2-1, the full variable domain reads DAMVIQNPRYQVTQFGKPVTLSCSQTLNHNVMYWYQQKSSQAPKLLFHYYDKDFNNEADTPDNFQSRRPNTSFCFLDIRSPGLGDTAMYLCATSRDSYGSFSNEQFFGPGTRLTVL.

The CDR3 region is CASSLVGGRAYNEQFF. The CDR3 DNA follows: TGTGCCAGCAGTTTAGTGGGCGGGAGGGCCTACAATGAGCAGTTCTTC. The chain carries TRBV27 and TRBJ2-1, with 9 bases fitting TRBD2. With 2 bases clipped from V and 2 bases from J, the junction kept 4 bases outside the gene matches. CDR3 length: 16 residues. In germline, CDR1 is MNHEY, CDR2 SMNVEV (reference sequence).

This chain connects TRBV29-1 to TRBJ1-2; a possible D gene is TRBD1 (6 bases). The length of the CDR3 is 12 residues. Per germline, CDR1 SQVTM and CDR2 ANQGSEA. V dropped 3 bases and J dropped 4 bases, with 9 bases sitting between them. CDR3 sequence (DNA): TGCAGCGTTGAGGGGGGGCTCTATGGCTACACCTTC. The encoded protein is CSVEGGLYGYTF.

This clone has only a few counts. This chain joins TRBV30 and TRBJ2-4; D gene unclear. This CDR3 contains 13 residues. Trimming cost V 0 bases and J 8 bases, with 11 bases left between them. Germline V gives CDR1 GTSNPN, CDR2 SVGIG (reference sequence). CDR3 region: CAWSVGSRDIQYF. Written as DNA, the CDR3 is TGTGCCTGGAGTGTTGGAAGTCGGGACATTCAGTACTTC. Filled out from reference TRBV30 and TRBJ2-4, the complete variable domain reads SQTIHQWPATLVQPVGSPLSLECTVEGTSNPNLYWYRQAAGRGLQLLFYSVGIGQISSEVPQNLSASRPQDRQFILSSKKLLLSDSGFYLCAWSVGSRDIQYFGAGTRLSVL.

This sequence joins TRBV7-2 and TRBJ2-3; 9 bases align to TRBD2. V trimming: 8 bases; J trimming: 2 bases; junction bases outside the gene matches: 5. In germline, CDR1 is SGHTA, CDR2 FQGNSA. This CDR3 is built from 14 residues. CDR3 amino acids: CASGTSRFTDTQYF. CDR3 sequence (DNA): TGTGCCAGCGGGACTAGCCGATTCACAGATACGCAGTATTTT.

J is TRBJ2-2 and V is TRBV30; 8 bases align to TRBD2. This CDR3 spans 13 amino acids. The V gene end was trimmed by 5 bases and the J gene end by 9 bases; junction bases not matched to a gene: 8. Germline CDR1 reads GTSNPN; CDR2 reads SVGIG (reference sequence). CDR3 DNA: TGTGCCTGGCGGGGCGGGAGGTACCGGGAGCTGTTTTTT. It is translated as CAWRGGRYRELFF.

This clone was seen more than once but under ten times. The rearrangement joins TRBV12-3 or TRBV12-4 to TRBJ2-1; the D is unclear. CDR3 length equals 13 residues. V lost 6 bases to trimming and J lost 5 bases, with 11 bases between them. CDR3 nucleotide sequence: TGTGCCAGCAGGCTAGGTCCCCACAATGAGCAGTTCTTC. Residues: CASRLGPHNEQFF.

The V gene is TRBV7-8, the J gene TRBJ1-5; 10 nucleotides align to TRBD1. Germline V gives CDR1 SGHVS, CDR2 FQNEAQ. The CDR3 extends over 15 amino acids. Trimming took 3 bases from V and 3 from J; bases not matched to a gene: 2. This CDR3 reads CASSLGQGNNQPQHF. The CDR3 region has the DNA TGTGCCAGCAGCTTGGGACAGGGGAACAATCAGCCCCAGCATTTT.

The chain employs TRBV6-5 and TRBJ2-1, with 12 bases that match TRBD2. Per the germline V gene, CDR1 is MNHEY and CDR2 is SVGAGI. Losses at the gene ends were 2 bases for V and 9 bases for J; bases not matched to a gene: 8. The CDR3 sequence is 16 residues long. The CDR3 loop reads CASSYLTSGSNGEQFF. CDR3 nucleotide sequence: TGTGCCAGCAGTTACCTGACTAGCGGGAGTAACGGTGAGCAGTTCTTC.

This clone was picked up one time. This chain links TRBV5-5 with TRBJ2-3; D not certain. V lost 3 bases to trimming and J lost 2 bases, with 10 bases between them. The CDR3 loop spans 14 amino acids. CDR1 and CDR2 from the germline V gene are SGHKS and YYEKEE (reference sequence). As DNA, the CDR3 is TGTGCCAGCAGCTCATCGAGGCCCACAGATACGCAGTATTTT. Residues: CASSSSRPTDTQYF.

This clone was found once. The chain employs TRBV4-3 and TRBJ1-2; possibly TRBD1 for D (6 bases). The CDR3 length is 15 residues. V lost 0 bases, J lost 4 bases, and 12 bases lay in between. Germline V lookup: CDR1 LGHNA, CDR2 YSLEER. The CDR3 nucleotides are TGCGCCAGCAGCCAAGACAGGGGATTCGTCTATGGCTACACCTTC. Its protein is CASSQDRGFVYGYTF.

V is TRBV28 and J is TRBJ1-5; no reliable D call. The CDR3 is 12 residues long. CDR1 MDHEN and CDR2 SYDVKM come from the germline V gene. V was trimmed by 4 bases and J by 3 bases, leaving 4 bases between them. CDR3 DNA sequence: TGTGCCAGCAGTTCAAACAATCAGCCCCAGCATTTT. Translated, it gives CASSSNNQPQHF.

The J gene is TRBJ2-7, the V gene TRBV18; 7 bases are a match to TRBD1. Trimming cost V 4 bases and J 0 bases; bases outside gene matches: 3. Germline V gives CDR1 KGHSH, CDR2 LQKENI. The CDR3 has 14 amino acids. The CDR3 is CASSLGTVSYEQYF. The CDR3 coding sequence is TGTGCCAGCTCACTCGGGACAGTCTCCTACGAGCAGTACTTC.

In DNA form, the CDR3 reads TGTGCCAGCAGTGAATTGGTTAGTTATTCACCCCTCCACTTT. Translated: CASSELVSYSPLHF. The rearrangement joins TRBV6-1 to TRBJ1-6; D gene uncertain. The CDR3 covers 14 residues. CDR1 and CDR2 from the germline V gene are MNHNS and SASEGT. Trimming left V 2 bases short and J 8 bases short, with 10 bases between.

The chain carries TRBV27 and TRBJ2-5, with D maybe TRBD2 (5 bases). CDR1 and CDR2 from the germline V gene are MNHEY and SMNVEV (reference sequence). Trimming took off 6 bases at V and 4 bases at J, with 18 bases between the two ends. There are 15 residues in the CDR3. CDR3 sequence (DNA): TGTGCCAGCAGGACTATTAGCAGCGCGGGAGAGACCCAGTACTTC. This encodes CASRTISSAGETQYF.

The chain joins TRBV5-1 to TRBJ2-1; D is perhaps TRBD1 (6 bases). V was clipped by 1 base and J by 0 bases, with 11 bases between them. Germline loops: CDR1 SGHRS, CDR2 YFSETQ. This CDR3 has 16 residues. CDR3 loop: CASSLLGGSSYNEQFF. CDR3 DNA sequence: TGCGCCAGCAGCTTGTTAGGGGGAAGCTCCTACAATGAGCAGTTCTTC.

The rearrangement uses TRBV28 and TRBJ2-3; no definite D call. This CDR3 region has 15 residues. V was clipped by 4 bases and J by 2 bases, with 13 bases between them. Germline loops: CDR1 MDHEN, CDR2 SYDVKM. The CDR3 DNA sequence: TGTGCCAGCAGTTCTCAGCGTCGGTTCACAGATACGCAGTATTTT. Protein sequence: CASSSQRRFTDTQYF.

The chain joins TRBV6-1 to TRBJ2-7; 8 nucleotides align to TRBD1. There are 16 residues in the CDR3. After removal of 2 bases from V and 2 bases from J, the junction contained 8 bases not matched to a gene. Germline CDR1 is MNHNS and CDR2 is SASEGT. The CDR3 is CASSELGQGPAYEQYF. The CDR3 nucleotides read TGTGCCAGCAGTGAACTAGGACAGGGTCCCGCCTACGAGCAGTACTTC.

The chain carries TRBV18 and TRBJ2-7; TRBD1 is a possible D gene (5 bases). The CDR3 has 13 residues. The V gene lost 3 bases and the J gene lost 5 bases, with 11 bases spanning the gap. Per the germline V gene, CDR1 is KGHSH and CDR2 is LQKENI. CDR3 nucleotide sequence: TGTGCCAGCTCACCGCGGATAGGGGACGAGCAGTACTTC. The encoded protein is CASSPRIGDEQYF.

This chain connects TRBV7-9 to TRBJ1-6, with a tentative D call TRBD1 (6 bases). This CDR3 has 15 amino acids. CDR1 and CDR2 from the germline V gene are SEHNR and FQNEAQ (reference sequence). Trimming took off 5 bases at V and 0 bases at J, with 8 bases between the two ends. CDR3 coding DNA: TGTGCCAGCAGCCAGGACAGCTCCTATAATTCACCCCTCCACTTT. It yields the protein CASSQDSSYNSPLHF.

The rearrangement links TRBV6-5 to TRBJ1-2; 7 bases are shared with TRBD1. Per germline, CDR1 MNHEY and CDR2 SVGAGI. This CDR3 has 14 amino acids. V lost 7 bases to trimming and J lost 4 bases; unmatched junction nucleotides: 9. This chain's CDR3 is CASKGGGGSYGYTF. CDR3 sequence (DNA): TGTGCCAGCAAAGGAGGGGGCGGAAGCTATGGCTACACCTTC.

The CDR3 loop reads CASSARAVIREQYF. As DNA, the CDR3 is TGTGCCAGCAGTGCGCGGGCGGTGATCCGCGAGCAGTACTTC. This sequence joins TRBV2 and TRBJ2-7, with a possible D match to TRBD2 (5 bases). Trimming pared 4 bases from V and 6 bases from J, leaving 16 bases between. The CDR3 length is 14 residues. CDR1 and CDR2 (germline): SNHLY, FYNNEI.